This entry lists 4 T cell receptor beta chains sequenced from one sample in a study of radiotherapy plus CTLA-4 blockade in lung cancer. Assay used: immunoSEQ multiplex PCR; TCRdb lists only in-frame clones, some missing. The table lists over 60,000 clones, more than 75% of them singletons, with 40% to 45% in the top ten. The sample here was peripheral blood, taken from a patient treated with radiotherapy plus ipilimumab. These receptors were taken from a human donor with non-small cell lung cancer that progressed on radiotherapy plus ipilimumab.

The V gene is TRBV7-2, the J gene TRBJ2-2; 13 bases fit TRBD2. The CDR3 runs 18 residues. Germline trimming cut 5 bases from V and 7 bases from J; bases unmatched to any gene: 13. Germline V lookup: CDR1 SGHTA, CDR2 FQGNSA. The CDR3 coding sequence is TGTGCCAGCAGCCTCGGGACTAGCGGGATTAGCTGGAACGGGGAGCTGTTTTTT. Its protein product is CASSLGTSGISWNGELFF.

The chain couples TRBV6-1 to TRBJ1-5, with TRBD1 as a possible D gene (6 bases). Germline V gene data show CDR1 as MNHNS and CDR2 as SASEGT. This CDR3 contains 17 residues. V lost 2 bases and J lost 4, with 18 bases in between. CDR3 coding DNA: TGTGCCAGCAGTGAATTAAGGGGGGAAGGGGCTAATCAGCCCCAGCATTTT. This sequence encodes CASSELRGEGANQPQHF.

The chain has TRBV5-1 and TRBJ2-1, with 12 positions matching TRBD2. Germline CDR1 and CDR2: SGHRS and YFSETQ. The J segment lost 0 bases and the V segment lost 4 bases, leaving 8 bases of the junction unmatched. The CDR3 covers 18 residues. The CDR3 DNA reads as TGCGCCAGCAGCCTCGGACTAGCGGGAATGGCCTCCTACAATGAGCAGTTCTTC. Residues: CASSLGLAGMASYNEQFF.

V and J are TRBV6-5 and TRBJ1-3, with a weak D call TRBD1 (6 bases). Germline V gene sequence: CDR1 MNHEY, CDR2 SVGAGI. Trimming left V 7 bases short and J 0 bases short, with 13 bases between. CDR3 length: 15 amino acids. The DNA for the CDR3 is TGTGCCAGCAAAGAACAGGGTTTCTCTGGAAACACCATATATTTT. This encodes CASKEQGFSGNTIYF.